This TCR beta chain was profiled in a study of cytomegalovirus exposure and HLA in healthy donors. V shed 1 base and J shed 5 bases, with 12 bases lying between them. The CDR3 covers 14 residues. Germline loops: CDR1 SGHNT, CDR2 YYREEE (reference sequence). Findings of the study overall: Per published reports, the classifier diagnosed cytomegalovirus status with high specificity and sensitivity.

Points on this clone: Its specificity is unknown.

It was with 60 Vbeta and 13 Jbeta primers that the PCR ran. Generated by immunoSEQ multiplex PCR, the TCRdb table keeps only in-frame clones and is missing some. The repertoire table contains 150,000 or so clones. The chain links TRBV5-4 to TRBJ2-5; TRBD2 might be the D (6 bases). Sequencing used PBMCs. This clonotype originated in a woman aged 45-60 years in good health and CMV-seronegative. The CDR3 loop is CASSLNSGRETQYF. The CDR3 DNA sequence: TGTGCCAGCAGCTTGAATTCGGGGAGGGAGACCCAGTACTTC.